Listed below are T cell receptor beta chains from one sample, sequenced in a study of Ad26.COV2.S vaccination and SARS-CoV-2 variants. Some clones are missing from TCRdb's copy, which holds only in-frame ones; the method was immunoSEQ multiplex PCR. The sample holds hundreds of thousands of clones, around nine tenths seen once. The source material was peripheral blood, sampled in a trial of Ad26.COV2.S vaccine versus placebo. Source of these receptors: a person aged 18-60 years who received the Ad26.COV2.S COVID-19 vaccine or a placebo. Both conserved end residues are part of each CDR3. D genes are given only for firm matches. Size values are once, few and many counts, or a class for expanded clones, and some rows have none.

clone_size: NA; j_call: TRBJ2-5; cdr3_length: 15; v_call: TRBV3-1/TRBV3-2; d_call: NA; cdr3_aa: CASSQAADGEETQYF; cdr3_nt: TGTGCCAGCAGCCAAGCTGCGGACGGGGAGGAGACCCAGTACTTC
clone_size: NA; j_call: TRBJ1-4; cdr3_length: 16; v_call: TRBV28; d_call: NA; cdr3_aa: CASSLGGGETNEKLFF; cdr3_nt: TGTGCCAGCAGTTTAGGAGGGGGTGAGACTAATGAAAAACTGTTTTTT
clone_size: NA; j_call: TRBJ2-1; cdr3_length: 13; v_call: TRBV5-5; d_call: NA; cdr3_aa: CASSLAIFNEQFF; cdr3_nt: TGTGCCAGCAGCTTGGCCATATTCAATGAGCAGTTCTTC
clone_size: NA; j_call: TRBJ2-7; cdr3_length: 15; v_call: TRBV5-1; d_call: TRBD2; cdr3_aa: CASSPALAGGDEQYF; cdr3_nt: TGCGCCAGCAGTCCCGCACTAGCGGGAGGGGACGAGCAGTACTTC
clone_size: NA; j_call: TRBJ2-1; cdr3_length: 15; v_call: TRBV7-2; d_call: NA; cdr3_aa: CASSSGGGQPNEQFF; cdr3_nt: TGTGCCAGCAGCTCCGGCGGGGGACAGCCCAATGAGCAGTTCTTC
clone_size: NA; j_call: TRBJ1-1; cdr3_length: 12; v_call: TRBV7-2; d_call: TRBD1; cdr3_aa: CARRTGGTEAFF; cdr3_nt: TGTGCCAGGAGGACAGGGGGCACTGAAGCTTTCTTT
clone_size: NA; j_call: TRBJ2-2; cdr3_length: 15; v_call: TRBV23-1; d_call: NA; cdr3_aa: CASSQNREDTGELFF; cdr3_nt: TGCGCCAGCAGTCAAAACAGGGAGGACACCGGGGAGCTGTTTTTT
clone_size: NA; j_call: TRBJ2-1; cdr3_length: 13; v_call: TRBV27; d_call: TRBD1; cdr3_aa: CASRQGAFNEQFF; cdr3_nt: TGTGCCAGCAGACAGGGGGCCTTCAATGAGCAGTTCTTC
clone_size: NA; j_call: TRBJ1-5; cdr3_length: 14; v_call: TRBV3-1/TRBV3-2; d_call: NA; cdr3_aa: CASSQGLINQPQHF; cdr3_nt: TGTGCCAGCAGCCAAGGACTGATCAATCAGCCCCAGCATTTT
clone_size: few; j_call: TRBJ2-7; cdr3_length: 13; v_call: TRBV7-7; d_call: TRBD1; cdr3_aa: CASSSDRGGRQYF; cdr3_nt: TGTGCTAGCAGTTCGGACAGGGGGGGAAGGCAGTACTTC
clone_size: NA; j_call: TRBJ1-2; cdr3_length: 13; v_call: TRBV7-9; d_call: TRBD1; cdr3_aa: CASSLGQGYGYTF; cdr3_nt: TGTGCCAGCAGCTTAGGACAGGGCTATGGCTACACCTTC
clone_size: NA; j_call: TRBJ2-5; cdr3_length: 15; v_call: TRBV28; d_call: NA; cdr3_aa: CASSLHDMGLETQYF; cdr3_nt: TGTGCCAGCAGTTTACATGACATGGGGTTGGAGACCCAGTACTTC
clone_size: NA; j_call: TRBJ2-1; cdr3_length: 14; v_call: TRBV3-1/TRBV3-2; d_call: NA; cdr3_aa: CASSQDWGLNEQFF; cdr3_nt: TGTGCCAGCAGCCAAGATTGGGGCTTAAATGAGCAGTTCTTC
clone_size: NA; j_call: TRBJ1-2; cdr3_length: 11; v_call: TRBV20-1; d_call: NA; cdr3_aa: CSAFGGYGYTF; cdr3_nt: TGCAGTGCCTTCGGCGGGTACGGCTACACCTTC
clone_size: NA; j_call: TRBJ2-7; cdr3_length: 18; v_call: TRBV3-1/TRBV3-2; d_call: TRBD1; cdr3_aa: CASSQDRAGDRGLYEQYF; cdr3_nt: TGTGCCAGCAGCCAAGATCGGGCCGGAGACAGGGGACTCTACGAGCAGTACTTC
clone_size: NA; j_call: TRBJ1-4; cdr3_length: 12; v_call: TRBV5-1; d_call: NA; cdr3_aa: CASSWGGEKLFF; cdr3_nt: TGCGCCAGCAGCTGGGGGGGTGAAAAACTGTTTTTT
clone_size: NA; j_call: TRBJ2-2; cdr3_length: 16; v_call: TRBV7-2; d_call: NA; cdr3_aa: CASSLLLGSDTGELFF; cdr3_nt: TGTGCCAGCAGCCTCCTGTTAGGGAGTGACACCGGGGAGCTGTTTTTT
clone_size: NA; j_call: TRBJ2-3; cdr3_length: 14; v_call: TRBV6-2/TRBV6-3; d_call: NA; cdr3_aa: CASSYGTSPDTQYF; cdr3_nt: TGTGCCAGCAGTTATGGCACCAGTCCCGATACGCAGTATTTT
clone_size: NA; j_call: TRBJ2-5; cdr3_length: 14; v_call: TRBV5-1; d_call: NA; cdr3_aa: CASSVGGVTETQYF; cdr3_nt: TGCGCCAGCAGCGTAGGGGGGGTCACAGAGACCCAGTACTTC
clone_size: NA; j_call: TRBJ1-1; cdr3_length: 15; v_call: TRBV24-1; d_call: NA; cdr3_aa: CATSDFGRGNTEAFF; cdr3_nt: TGTGCCACCAGTGATTTCGGACGGGGGAACACTGAAGCTTTCTTT
clone_size: NA; j_call: TRBJ1-5; cdr3_length: 15; v_call: TRBV15; d_call: NA; cdr3_aa: CATSRGASGNQPQHF; cdr3_nt: TGTGCCACCAGCAGAGGGGCTTCAGGCAATCAGCCCCAGCATTTT
clone_size: NA; j_call: TRBJ1-2; cdr3_length: 13; v_call: TRBV10-3; d_call: NA; cdr3_aa: CAISESWNYGYTF; cdr3_nt: TGTGCCATCAGTGAGTCATGGAACTATGGCTACACCTTC
clone_size: NA; j_call: TRBJ2-6; cdr3_length: 14; v_call: TRBV6-5; d_call: TRBD1; cdr3_aa: CATRQGARANVLTF; cdr3_nt: TGTGCCACCCGACAGGGGGCAAGGGCCAACGTCCTGACTTTC
clone_size: once; j_call: TRBJ2-2; cdr3_length: 17; v_call: TRBV5-1; d_call: TRBD2; cdr3_aa: CASSLGLAGGDTGELFF; cdr3_nt: TGCGCCAGCAGCTTGGGACTAGCGGGGGGCGACACCGGGGAGCTGTTTTTT
clone_size: NA; j_call: TRBJ2-4; cdr3_length: 13; v_call: TRBV5-1; d_call: NA; cdr3_aa: CASSMFREDIQYF; cdr3_nt: TGCGCCAGCAGCATGTTTAGGGAAGACATTCAGTACTTC
clone_size: NA; j_call: TRBJ1-1; cdr3_length: 16; v_call: TRBV28; d_call: TRBD1; cdr3_aa: CASSSTRGQLNTEAFF; cdr3_nt: TGTGCCAGCAGTTCAACCAGGGGACAGTTAAACACTGAAGCTTTCTTT
clone_size: NA; j_call: TRBJ2-2; cdr3_length: 13; v_call: TRBV30; d_call: NA; cdr3_aa: CAWSVGGGGELFF; cdr3_nt: TGTGCCTGGAGTGTGGGAGGAGGCGGGGAGCTGTTTTTT
clone_size: NA; j_call: TRBJ2-3; cdr3_length: 18; v_call: TRBV9; d_call: NA; cdr3_aa: CASSVPSRGRMETDTQYF; cdr3_nt: TGTGCCAGCAGCGTACCTTCCCGAGGGAGAATGGAGACAGATACGCAGTATTTT
clone_size: NA; j_call: TRBJ1-1; cdr3_length: 15; v_call: TRBV25-1; d_call: TRBD1; cdr3_aa: CASSEWTGVYTEAFF; cdr3_nt: TGTGCCAGCAGTGAGTGGACAGGGGTGTACACTGAAGCTTTCTTT
clone_size: NA; j_call: TRBJ1-2; cdr3_length: 14; v_call: TRBV3-1/TRBV3-2; d_call: NA; cdr3_aa: CASSPGGGLYGYTF; cdr3_nt: TGTGCCAGCAGCCCGGGGGGGGGCCTATATGGCTACACCTTC
clone_size: NA; j_call: TRBJ2-2; cdr3_length: 14; v_call: TRBV7-9; d_call: TRBD1; cdr3_aa: CASSLTGQAGELFF; cdr3_nt: TGTGCCAGCAGCCTTACGGGACAGGCCGGGGAGCTGTTTTTT
clone_size: NA; j_call: TRBJ2-5; cdr3_length: 18; v_call: TRBV4-3; d_call: TRBD2; cdr3_aa: CASSQKRGAGGGQETQYF; cdr3_nt: TGCGCCAGCAGCCAAAAGAGGGGCGCGGGAGGGGGGCAAGAGACCCAGTACTTC
clone_size: few; j_call: TRBJ2-2; cdr3_length: 14; v_call: TRBV2; d_call: NA; cdr3_aa: CASNQGINTGELFF; cdr3_nt: TGTGCCAGCAATCAGGGCATCAACACCGGGGAGCTGTTTTTT
clone_size: NA; j_call: TRBJ1-1; cdr3_length: 18; v_call: TRBV28; d_call: NA; cdr3_aa: CASSHEGRGRWRNTEAFF; cdr3_nt: TGTGCCAGCTCCCATGAAGGACGGGGGAGGTGGAGAAACACTGAAGCTTTCTTT
clone_size: NA; j_call: TRBJ2-4; cdr3_length: 14; v_call: TRBV3-1/TRBV3-2; d_call: NA; cdr3_aa: CASSLRRAKNIQYF; cdr3_nt: TGTGCCAGCAGCCTTAGACGCGCCAAAAACATTCAGTACTTC
clone_size: NA; j_call: TRBJ1-2; cdr3_length: 14; v_call: TRBV4-2; d_call: NA; cdr3_aa: CASSQDTADYGYTF; cdr3_nt: TGTGCCAGCAGCCAAGATACGGCAGACTATGGCTACACCTTC
clone_size: NA; j_call: TRBJ2-7; cdr3_length: 15; v_call: TRBV6-1; d_call: TRBD1; cdr3_aa: CASSTGDSTNYEQYF; cdr3_nt: TGTGCCAGCAGTACCGGGGACAGTACCAACTACGAGCAGTACTTC
clone_size: NA; j_call: TRBJ2-2; cdr3_length: 13; v_call: TRBV28; d_call: NA; cdr3_aa: CASSQSSTGELFF; cdr3_nt: TGTGCCAGCAGTCAGAGTTCTACCGGGGAGCTGTTTTTT
clone_size: many; j_call: TRBJ1-2; cdr3_length: 16; v_call: TRBV3-1/TRBV3-2; d_call: TRBD1; cdr3_aa: CASSDERDRGQHGYTF; cdr3_nt: TGTGCCAGCAGCGACGAACGAGACAGGGGGCAGCATGGCTACACCTTC
clone_size: NA; j_call: TRBJ2-1; cdr3_length: 14; v_call: TRBV11-3; d_call: NA; cdr3_aa: CASSGKSSYNEQFF; cdr3_nt: TGTGCCAGCAGCGGTAAGAGCTCCTACAATGAGCAGTTCTTC
clone_size: NA; j_call: TRBJ2-5; cdr3_length: 14; v_call: TRBV7-9; d_call: NA; cdr3_aa: CASSYSGMQETQYF; cdr3_nt: TGTGCCAGCAGCTATTCGGGGATGCAAGAGACCCAGTACTTC
clone_size: NA; j_call: TRBJ1-1; cdr3_length: 13; v_call: TRBV2; d_call: TRBD1; cdr3_aa: CASILDRAREAFF; cdr3_nt: TGTGCCAGCATCCTGGACAGGGCTCGTGAAGCTTTCTTT
clone_size: NA; j_call: TRBJ1-1; cdr3_length: 17; v_call: TRBV21-1; d_call: NA; cdr3_aa: CASSKVGTASGGTEAFF; cdr3_nt: TGTGCCAGCAGCAAAGTGGGCACGGCTAGTGGCGGTACTGAAGCTTTCTTT
clone_size: NA; j_call: TRBJ1-1; cdr3_length: 15; v_call: TRBV6-5; d_call: NA; cdr3_aa: CASSSDRYMNTEAFF; cdr3_nt: TGTGCCAGCAGTTCCGACAGGTACATGAACACTGAAGCTTTCTTT
clone_size: once; j_call: TRBJ1-1; cdr3_length: 13; v_call: TRBV2; d_call: NA; cdr3_aa: CASMMELNTEAFF; cdr3_nt: TGTGCCAGCATGATGGAACTGAACACTGAAGCTTTCTTT
clone_size: NA; j_call: TRBJ1-2; cdr3_length: 14; v_call: TRBV11-2; d_call: NA; cdr3_aa: CASSFSQDNYGYTF; cdr3_nt: TGTGCCAGCAGCTTTAGTCAGGACAACTATGGCTACACCTTC
clone_size: NA; j_call: TRBJ1-1; cdr3_length: 14; v_call: TRBV30; d_call: NA; cdr3_aa: CAWTPDSLNTEAFF; cdr3_nt: TGTGCCTGGACGCCGGACTCCTTGAACACTGAAGCTTTCTTT
clone_size: NA; j_call: TRBJ1-2; cdr3_length: 14; v_call: TRBV6-1; d_call: NA; cdr3_aa: CASSEGGRGEGYTF; cdr3_nt: TGTGCCAGCAGTGAAGGGGGCAGGGGCGAGGGCTACACCTTC
clone_size: NA; j_call: TRBJ1-1; cdr3_length: 16; v_call: TRBV13; d_call: NA; cdr3_aa: CASSHQGPLMNTEAFF; cdr3_nt: TGTGCCAGCAGCCACCAGGGGCCCCTTATGAACACTGAAGCTTTCTTT
clone_size: NA; j_call: TRBJ2-7; cdr3_length: 13; v_call: TRBV29-1; d_call: NA; cdr3_aa: CSVGRESSYEQYF; cdr3_nt: TGCAGCGTTGGCCGGGAGAGCTCCTACGAGCAGTACTTC
clone_size: NA; j_call: TRBJ1-6; cdr3_length: 13; v_call: TRBV7-8; d_call: TRBD1; cdr3_aa: CASAGQASSSLHF; cdr3_nt: TGTGCCAGCGCAGGACAGGCTTCGTCGTCCCTCCACTTT
clone_size: NA; j_call: TRBJ2-7; cdr3_length: 16; v_call: TRBV18; d_call: NA; cdr3_aa: CASSPRGGLSHYEQYF; cdr3_nt: TGTGCCAGCTCACCCCGGGGCGGCTTAAGCCACTACGAGCAGTACTTC
clone_size: NA; j_call: TRBJ1-2; cdr3_length: 13; v_call: TRBV12-3/TRBV12-4; d_call: NA; cdr3_aa: CASSLNRDYGYTF; cdr3_nt: TGTGCCAGCAGTTTGAACAGGGACTATGGCTACACCTTC
clone_size: NA; j_call: TRBJ2-1; cdr3_length: 17; v_call: TRBV4-3; d_call: NA; cdr3_aa: CASSPSEGGRLGSEQFF; cdr3_nt: TGCGCCAGCAGCCCCAGCGAGGGGGGACGCCTGGGATCTGAGCAGTTCTTC
clone_size: NA; j_call: TRBJ2-7; cdr3_length: 16; v_call: TRBV27; d_call: TRBD1; cdr3_aa: CASSLGMGTGEYEQYF; cdr3_nt: TGTGCCAGCAGTTTAGGGATGGGGACAGGGGAATACGAGCAGTACTTC
clone_size: NA; j_call: TRBJ2-2; cdr3_length: 14; v_call: TRBV6-6; d_call: NA; cdr3_aa: CASTGSGNTGELFF; cdr3_nt: TGTGCCAGCACCGGTAGCGGAAACACCGGGGAGCTGTTTTTT
clone_size: NA; j_call: TRBJ2-1; cdr3_length: 12; v_call: TRBV5-4; d_call: NA; cdr3_aa: CASSLVGEEQFF; cdr3_nt: TGTGCCAGCAGCTTGGTAGGTGAAGAGCAGTTCTTC
clone_size: NA; j_call: TRBJ2-2; cdr3_length: 14; v_call: TRBV4-3; d_call: NA; cdr3_aa: CASSQDPNTGELFF; cdr3_nt: TGCGCCAGCAGCCAAGATCCGAACACCGGGGAGCTGTTTTTT
clone_size: NA; j_call: TRBJ1-3; cdr3_length: 13; v_call: TRBV7-2; d_call: NA; cdr3_aa: CASSSMPRNTIYF; cdr3_nt: TGTGCCAGCAGCTCTATGCCCCGAAACACCATATATTTT
clone_size: NA; j_call: TRBJ1-1; cdr3_length: 15; v_call: TRBV18; d_call: TRBD1; cdr3_aa: CASSIRDRVGTEAFF; cdr3_nt: TGTGCCAGCTCAATTAGGGACAGGGTCGGCACTGAAGCTTTCTTT